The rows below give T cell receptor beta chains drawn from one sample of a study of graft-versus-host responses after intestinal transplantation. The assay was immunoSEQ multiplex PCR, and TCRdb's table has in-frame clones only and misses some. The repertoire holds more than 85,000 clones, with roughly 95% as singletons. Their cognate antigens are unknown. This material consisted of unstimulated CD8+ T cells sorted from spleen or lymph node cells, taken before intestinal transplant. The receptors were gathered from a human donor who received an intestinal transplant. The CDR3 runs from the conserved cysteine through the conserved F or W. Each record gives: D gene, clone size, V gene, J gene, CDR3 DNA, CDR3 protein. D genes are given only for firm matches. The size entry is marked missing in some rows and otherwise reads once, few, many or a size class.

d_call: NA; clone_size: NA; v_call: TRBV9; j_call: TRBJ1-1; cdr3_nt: TGTGCCAGCAGCGTAGGGGTCAGCGATATGAACACTGAAGCTTTCTTT; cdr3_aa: CASSVGVSDMNTEAFF
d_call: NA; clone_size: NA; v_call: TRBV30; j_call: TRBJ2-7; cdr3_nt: TGTGCCTGGAGTGTACGGAGGAACTACGAGCAGTACTTC; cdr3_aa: CAWSVRRNYEQYF
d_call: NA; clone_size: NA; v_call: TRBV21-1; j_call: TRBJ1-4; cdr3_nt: TGTGCCAGCAGCAAATTCCAGGGTGCAACTAATGAAAAACTGTTTTTT; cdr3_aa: CASSKFQGATNEKLFF
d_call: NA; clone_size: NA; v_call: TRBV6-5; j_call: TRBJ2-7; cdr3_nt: TGTGCCAGCAGTTACGGGCTGACGTGGTACGAGCAGTACTTC; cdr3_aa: CASSYGLTWYEQYF
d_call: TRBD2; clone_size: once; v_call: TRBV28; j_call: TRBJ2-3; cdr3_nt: TGTGCCAGCACCCTGGGAGCGGGAGACACAGATACGCAGTATTTT; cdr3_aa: CASTLGAGDTDTQYF
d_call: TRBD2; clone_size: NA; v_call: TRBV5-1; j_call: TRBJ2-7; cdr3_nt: TGCGCCAGCAGCTTGGATCCAGCGGGAGGGCGGAACGAGCAGTACTTC; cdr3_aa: CASSLDPAGGRNEQYF
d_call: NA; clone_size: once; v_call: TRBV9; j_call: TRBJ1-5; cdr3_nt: TGTGCCAGCAGCCCCCACAGCGGGGGGAATCAGCCCCAGCATTTT; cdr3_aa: CASSPHSGGNQPQHF
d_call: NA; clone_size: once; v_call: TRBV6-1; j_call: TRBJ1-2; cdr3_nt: TGTGCCAGCGTGGCTAAGCCGAGGGGAGGCTACACCTTC; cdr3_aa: CASVAKPRGGYTF
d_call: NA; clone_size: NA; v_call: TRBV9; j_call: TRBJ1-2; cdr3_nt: TGTGCCAGCAGCGACCGGCGTCCTAGTGCCCGTGAGAATTTTTTCTATGGCTACACCTTC; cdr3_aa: CASSDRRPSARENFFYGYTF
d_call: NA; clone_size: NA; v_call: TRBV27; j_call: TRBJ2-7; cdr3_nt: TGTGCCAGCAGTCGTATAAAGGGCGAGCAGTACTTC; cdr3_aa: CASSRIKGEQYF
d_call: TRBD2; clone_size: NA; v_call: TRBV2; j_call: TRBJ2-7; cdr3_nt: TGTGCCAGCAGCGGGACTAATACCCTCTACGAGCAGTACTTC; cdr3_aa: CASSGTNTLYEQYF